Listed below are T cell receptor beta chains from one sample, sequenced in a study of control samples from healthy donors and cancer patients. Clones were read by immunoSEQ multiplex PCR, and TCRdb kept only the in-frame ones, dropping some. The repertoire holds about 63,000 clones, with 80% to 90% as singletons. Input material: PBMCs. The receptors originated from a woman in her sixties with lung cancer. Both conserved end residues are trimmed from each CDR3.

v_call: TRBV10-3
j_call: TRBJ2-3
cdr3_length: 14
cdr3_aa: AISDDARGSTDTQY

v_call: TRBV19
j_call: TRBJ2-2
cdr3_length: 11
cdr3_aa: ASSSVPAGELF

v_call: TRBV3-1/TRBV3-2
j_call: TRBJ2-7
cdr3_length: 9
cdr3_aa: ASSQGYEQY

v_call: TRBV19
j_call: TRBJ1-2
cdr3_length: 14
cdr3_aa: ASSIVAGRANYGYT

v_call: TRBV5-1
j_call: TRBJ2-2
cdr3_length: 14
cdr3_aa: ASSSGTGGSTGELF

v_call: TRBV10-3
j_call: TRBJ1-1
cdr3_length: 12
cdr3_aa: AIGSGQGRTEAF

v_call: TRBV5-4
j_call: TRBJ1-1
cdr3_length: 14
cdr3_aa: ASSLGQGVLNTEAF

v_call: TRBV27
j_call: TRBJ2-1
cdr3_length: 9
cdr3_aa: ASSHGVGQF

v_call: TRBV27
j_call: TRBJ2-2
cdr3_length: 15
cdr3_aa: ASSLSRGTGSLGELF

v_call: TRBV15
j_call: TRBJ2-7
cdr3_length: 12
cdr3_aa: ATSRDRGPYEQY

v_call: TRBV7-9
j_call: TRBJ2-1
cdr3_length: 14
cdr3_aa: ASILSGSRSYNEQF

v_call: TRBV20-1
j_call: TRBJ1-1
cdr3_length: 13
cdr3_aa: SASVSGRWDTEAF

v_call: TRBV28
j_call: TRBJ1-1
cdr3_length: 11
cdr3_aa: ASSFMSGAFAF

v_call: TRBV9
j_call: TRBJ2-1
cdr3_length: 12
cdr3_aa: ASSGGDRHDEQF

v_call: TRBV7-9
j_call: TRBJ1-2
cdr3_length: 13
cdr3_aa: ASSLNGRSPSGYT

v_call: TRBV5-5
j_call: TRBJ1-5
cdr3_length: 13
cdr3_aa: ASSLGQFSNQPQH